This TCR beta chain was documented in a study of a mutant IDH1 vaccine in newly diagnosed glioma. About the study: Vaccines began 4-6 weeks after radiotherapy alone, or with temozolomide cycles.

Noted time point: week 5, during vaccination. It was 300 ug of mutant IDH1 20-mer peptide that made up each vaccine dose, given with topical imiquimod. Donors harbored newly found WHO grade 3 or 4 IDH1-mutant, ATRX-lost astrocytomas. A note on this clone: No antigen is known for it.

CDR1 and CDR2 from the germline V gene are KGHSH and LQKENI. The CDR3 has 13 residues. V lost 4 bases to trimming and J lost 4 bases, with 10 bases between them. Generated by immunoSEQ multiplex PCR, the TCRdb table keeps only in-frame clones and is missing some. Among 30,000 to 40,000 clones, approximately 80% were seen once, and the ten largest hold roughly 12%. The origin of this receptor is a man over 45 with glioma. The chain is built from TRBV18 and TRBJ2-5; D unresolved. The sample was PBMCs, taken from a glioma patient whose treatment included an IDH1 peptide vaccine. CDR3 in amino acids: CASSRSPGETQYF. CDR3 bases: TGTGCCAGCTCACGATCACCGGGAGAGACCCAGTACTTC. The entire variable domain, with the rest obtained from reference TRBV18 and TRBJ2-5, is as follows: NAGVMQNPRHLVRRRGQEARLRCSPMKGHSHVYWYRQLPEEGLKFMVYLQKENIIDESGMPKERFSAEFPKEGPSILRIQQVVRGDSAAYFCASSRSPGETQYFGPGTRLLVL.